This T cell receptor (beta chain) was sequenced during a study of metastatic and nonmetastatic thyroid tumors. Looking at the study overall: Repertoires from malignant and benign thyroid patients were compared across blood and tumor or nodule tissue.

The V end was cut by 5 bases, the J end by 0 bases, with 11 bases between. Per the germline V gene, CDR1 is MNHEY and CDR2 is SMNVEV (reference sequence). This CDR3 has 14 residues. This clone came up a few times. TCRdb re-called the PCR reads through MiXCR. The table records about 12,000 clones, 25% to 35% of them present only once. There were no patients who had received any treatment before thyroid surgery. The chain joins TRBV27 to TRBJ2-7, with D possibly TRBD2 on 5 matching bases. Sequenced input: tumor tissue. This clonotype originated in a female donor with papillary thyroid cancer or a benign thyroid nodule (not recorded which). Some clones in this sample may be carry-over from other donors' samples. CDR3 DNA: TGTGCCAGCAGTAGCGGCTCCCGCTCCTACGAGCAGTACTTC. As protein: CASSSGSRSYEQYF.